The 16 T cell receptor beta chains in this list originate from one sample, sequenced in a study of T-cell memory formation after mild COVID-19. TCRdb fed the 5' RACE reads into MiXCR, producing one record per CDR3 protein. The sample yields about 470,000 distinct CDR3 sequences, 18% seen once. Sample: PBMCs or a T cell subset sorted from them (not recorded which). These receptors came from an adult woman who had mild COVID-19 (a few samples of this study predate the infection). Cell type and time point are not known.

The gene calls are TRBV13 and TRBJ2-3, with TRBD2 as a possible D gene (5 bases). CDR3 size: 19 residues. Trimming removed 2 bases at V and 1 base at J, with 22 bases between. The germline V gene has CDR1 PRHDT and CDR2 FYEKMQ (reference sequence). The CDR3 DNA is TGTGCCAGCAGCTTAAAGTCGCCTAGCAGGATTCCCGGCACAGATACGCAGTATTTT. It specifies CASSLKSPSRIPGTDTQYF.

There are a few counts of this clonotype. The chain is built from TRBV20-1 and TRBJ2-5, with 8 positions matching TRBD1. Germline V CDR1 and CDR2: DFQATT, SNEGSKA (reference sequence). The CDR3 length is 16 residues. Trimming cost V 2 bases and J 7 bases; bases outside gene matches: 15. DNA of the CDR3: TGCAGTGCTAGAAGGGGCAGGGGGCAAGGGTCGTGGACCCAGTACTTC. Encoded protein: CSARRGRGQGSWTQYF.

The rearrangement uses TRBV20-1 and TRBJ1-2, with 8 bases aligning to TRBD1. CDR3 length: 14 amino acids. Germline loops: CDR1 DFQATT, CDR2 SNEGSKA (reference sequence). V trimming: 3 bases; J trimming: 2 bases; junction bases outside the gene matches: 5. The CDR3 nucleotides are TGCAGTGCTAGGGGCGGACAGGGAAACTATGGCTACACCTTC. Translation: CSARGGQGNYGYTF.

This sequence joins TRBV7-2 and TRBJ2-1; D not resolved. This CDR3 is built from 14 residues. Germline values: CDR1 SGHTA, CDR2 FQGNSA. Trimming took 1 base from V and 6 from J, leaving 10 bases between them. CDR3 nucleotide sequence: TGTGCCAGCAGCTTAGGGGCTCACTCCAATGAGCAGTTCTTC. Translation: CASSLGAHSNEQFF.

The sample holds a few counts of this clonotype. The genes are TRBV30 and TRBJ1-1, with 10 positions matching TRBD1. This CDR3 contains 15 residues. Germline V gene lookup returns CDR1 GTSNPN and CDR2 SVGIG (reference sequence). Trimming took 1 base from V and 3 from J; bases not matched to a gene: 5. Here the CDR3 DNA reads TGTGCCTGGAGTGGTGACAGGGGGCTGGACACTGAAGCTTTCTTT. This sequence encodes CAWSGDRGLDTEAFF.

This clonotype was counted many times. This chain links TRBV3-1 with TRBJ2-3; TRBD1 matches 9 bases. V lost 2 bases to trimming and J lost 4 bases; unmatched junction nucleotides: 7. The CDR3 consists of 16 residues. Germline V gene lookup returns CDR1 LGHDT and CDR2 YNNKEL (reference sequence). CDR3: CASSQRITGGADTQYF. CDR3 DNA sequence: TGTGCCAGCAGCCAAAGGATCACAGGGGGCGCAGATACGCAGTATTTT.

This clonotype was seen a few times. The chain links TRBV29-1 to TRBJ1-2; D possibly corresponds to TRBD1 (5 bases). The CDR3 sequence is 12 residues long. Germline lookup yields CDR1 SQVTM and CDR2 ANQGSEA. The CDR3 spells CAGDQGLGGYTF. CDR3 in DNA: TGCGCCGGAGACCAGGGACTCGGGGGCTACACCTTC.

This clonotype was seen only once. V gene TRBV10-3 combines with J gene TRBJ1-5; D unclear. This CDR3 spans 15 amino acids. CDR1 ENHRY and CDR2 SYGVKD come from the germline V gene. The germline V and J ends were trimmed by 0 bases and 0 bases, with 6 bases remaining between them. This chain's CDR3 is CAISESGSSNQPQHF. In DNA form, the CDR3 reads TGTGCCATCAGTGAGTCAGGGTCTAGCAATCAGCCCCAGCATTTT.

CDR3 DNA: TGTGCCAGCAGTACCCGGACAGGTCGTGGCTACACCTTC. This translates into CASSTRTGRGYTF. The chain recombines TRBV6-5 with TRBJ1-2, with 7 bases aligning to TRBD1. V was clipped by 5 bases and J by 7 bases; unmatched bases: 7. The length of the CDR3 is 13 residues. CDR1 and CDR2 (germline): MNHEY, SVGAGI.

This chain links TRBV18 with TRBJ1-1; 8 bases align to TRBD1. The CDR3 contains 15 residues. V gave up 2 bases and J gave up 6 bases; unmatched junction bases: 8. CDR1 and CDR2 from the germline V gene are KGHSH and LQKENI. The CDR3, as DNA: TGTGCCAGCTCACCAGGGCAGGGGGCTAACGCTGAAGCTTTCTTT. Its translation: CASSPGQGANAEAFF.

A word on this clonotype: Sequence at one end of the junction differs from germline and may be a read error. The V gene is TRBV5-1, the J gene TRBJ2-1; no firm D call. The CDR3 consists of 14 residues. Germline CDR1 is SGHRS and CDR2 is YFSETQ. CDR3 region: CDSSFGQAYNEQFF. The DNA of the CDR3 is TGCGACAGCAGCTTCGGCCAGGCTTACAATGAGCAGTTCTTC.

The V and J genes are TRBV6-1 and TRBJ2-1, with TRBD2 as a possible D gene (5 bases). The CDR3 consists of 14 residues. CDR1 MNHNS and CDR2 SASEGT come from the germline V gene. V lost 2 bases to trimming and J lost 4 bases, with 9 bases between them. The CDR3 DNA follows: TGTGCCAGCAGTGAAAAGAGGGCATACAATGAGCAGTTCTTC. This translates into CASSEKRAYNEQFF.

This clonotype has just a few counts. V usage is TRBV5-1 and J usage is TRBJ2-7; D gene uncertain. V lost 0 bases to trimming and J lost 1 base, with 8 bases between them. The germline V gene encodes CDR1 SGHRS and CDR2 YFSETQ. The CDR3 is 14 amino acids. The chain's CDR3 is CASSLEAFSYEQYF. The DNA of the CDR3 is TGCGCCAGCAGCTTGGAGGCGTTTTCCTACGAGCAGTACTTC.

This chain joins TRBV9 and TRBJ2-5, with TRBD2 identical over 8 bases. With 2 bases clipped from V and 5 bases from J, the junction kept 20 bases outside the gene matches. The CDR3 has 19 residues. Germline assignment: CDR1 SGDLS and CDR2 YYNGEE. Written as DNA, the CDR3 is TGTGCCAGCAGCGTCAGTGGTACTTACGTAGCGGGGCGCCGGGAGACCCAGTACTTC. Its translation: CASSVSGTYVAGRRETQYF.

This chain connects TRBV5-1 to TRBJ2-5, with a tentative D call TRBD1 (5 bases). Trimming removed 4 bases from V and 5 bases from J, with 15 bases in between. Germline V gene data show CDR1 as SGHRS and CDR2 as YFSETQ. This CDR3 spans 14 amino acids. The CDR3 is CASSPTSGYETQYF. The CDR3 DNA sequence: TGCGCCAGCAGCCCCACCTCAGGGTATGAGACCCAGTACTTC.

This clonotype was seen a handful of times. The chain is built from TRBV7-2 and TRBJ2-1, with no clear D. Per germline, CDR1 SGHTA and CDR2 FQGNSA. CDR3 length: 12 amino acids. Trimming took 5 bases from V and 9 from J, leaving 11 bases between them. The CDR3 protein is CASSPDLGEQFF. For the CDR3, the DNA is TGTGCCAGCAGCCCAGATTTAGGTGAGCAGTTCTTC.